This T cell receptor (beta chain) was profiled in a study of T cells in Graves' hyperthyroidism and ophthalmopathy. At the level of the study: Peripheral blood was drawn at first diagnosis, prior to all treatment.

The sample holds many counts of this clonotype. Its target is not known. Diagnoses were made from clinical symptoms, serum measures (thyroxine and TRAb), thyroid ultrasound and orbital computed tomography. Isolation of PBMCs was performed on around 9.4 ml fresh peripheral blood. Amplified TCR beta CDR3 regions came from RNA transcripts. Carried out on the TCR CDR3, a first-round RT-PCR used the HTBI primer set. Using its own MiXCR run on the multiplex PCR reads, TCRdb lists one record per CDR3 protein. Here the sample spans a few hundred thousand distinct CDR3 sequences, around 20% being singletons. Trimming stripped 5 bases from V and 3 bases from J, with 17 bases between. Germline V CDR1 and CDR2: DFQATT, SNEGSKA (reference sequence). This CDR3 has 14 residues. General observations from the study: By a 13 V-J model, ophthalmopathy was set apart from stable hyperthyroidism.

The clonotype originates from a man aged 18 to 29 with Graves' hyperthyroidism. This sequence joins TRBV20-1 and TRBJ2-7, with TRBD1 as a possible D gene (7 bases). The sequenced sample consisted of blood. The CDR3 coding sequence is TGCAGTGCTCTCAGGGGGGTTATTGGCTACGAGCAGTACTTC. Residues: CSALRGVIGYEQYF.